These 15 T cell receptor beta chains were all obtained from the same sample, sequenced in a study of Ad26.COV2.S vaccination and SARS-CoV-2 variants. The treatment was: approximately 18 received Ad26.COV2.S at low or high dose, single or two shots; about five received placebo; per-sample allocation not given. Specimen acquisition occurred on day 63 following the initial vaccine or placebo injection. Sequenced by immunoSEQ multiplex PCR; TCRdb stores in-frame clones only, minus some. The sample contains 350,000 to 500,000 clones, 89% of which appear only once. Sequenced here: peripheral blood, sampled in a trial of Ad26.COV2.S vaccine versus placebo. The receptors here all came from a person between 18 and 59 years old who received the Ad26.COV2.S COVID-19 vaccine or a placebo.

The V and J genes are TRBV6-1 and TRBJ1-5; no reliable D call. Germline CDR1 and CDR2: MNHNS and SASEGT. This CDR3 region has 11 residues. V was trimmed by 3 bases and J by 7 bases, leaving 4 bases between them. The CDR3 DNA reads TGTGCCAGCAGTGATTTCCAGCCCCAGCATTTT. It codes for CASSDFQPQHF.

A single count supports this clone. This chain joins TRBV13 and TRBJ2-2; tentatively, D is TRBD2 (6 bases). Trimming stripped 8 bases from V and 5 bases from J, with 12 bases between. In germline, CDR1 is PRHDT, CDR2 FYEKMQ (reference sequence). The CDR3 is made up of 13 amino acids. The CDR3 DNA sequence: TGTGCCAGCGGGACTGCGGGGACCGGGGAGCTGTTTTTT. It translates to CASGTAGTGELFF.

The V and J genes are TRBV28 and TRBJ1-2; no reliable D call. The germline V and J ends were trimmed by 3 bases and 8 bases, with 10 bases remaining between them. Germline V CDR1 and CDR2: MDHEN, SYDVKM. The CDR3 runs 12 residues. CDR3 sequence (DNA): TGTGCCAGCAGTTTCCAGGTCCGCGGCTACACCTTC. Translating gives CASSFQVRGYTF.

The V gene is TRBV4-3, the J gene TRBJ2-1; D is unclear. The CDR3 loop spans 15 amino acids. Between the trimmed V and J ends, which lost 2 bases and 12 bases, there was a span of 20 bases. CDR1 LGHNA and CDR2 YSLEER come from the germline V gene. The CDR3 is CASSQLSRGPAVQFF. The CDR3 nucleotides read TGCGCCAGCAGCCAACTATCTCGCGGCCCCGCGGTGCAGTTCTTC.

This rearrangement joins TRBV12-5 to TRBJ2-6; D may match TRBD1 or TRBD2 (6 bases each). Per the germline V gene, CDR1 is LGHNT and CDR2 is FRNRAP. Trimming removed 2 bases from V and 0 bases from J, with 14 bases in between. There are 18 residues in the CDR3. The CDR3 bases are TGTGCTAGTGGTTTGCCGGGGGCTACCAGCTCTGGGGCCAACGTCCTGACTTTC. Protein product: CASGLPGATSSGANVLTF.

The chain couples TRBV18 to TRBJ2-7; tentatively, D is TRBD2 (7 bases). Germline V gene sequence: CDR1 KGHSH, CDR2 LQKENI. Trimming removed 8 bases at V and 0 bases at J, with 17 bases between. This CDR3 spans 15 amino acids. The CDR3 here is CASQGRVASSYEQYV. In nucleotides, the CDR3 is TGTGCCAGCCAGGGGAGGGTGGCAAGCTCCTACGAGCAGTACGTC.

V gene TRBV19 combines with J gene TRBJ1-1; no firm D call. The germline CDR1 and CDR2 sequences are LNHDA and SQIVND (reference sequence). This CDR3 has 13 residues. V shed 3 bases and J shed 7 bases, with 12 bases lying between them. This chain's CDR3 is CASSITGESEAFF. The CDR3, as DNA: TGTGCCAGTAGTATCACCGGTGAGAGTGAAGCTTTCTTT.

The genes are TRBV15 and TRBJ1-5; unclear D gene. Germline CDR1 LNHNV, CDR2 YYDKDF (reference sequence). CDR3 length: 14 amino acids. The ends were cut back, 5 bases at V and 4 bases at J, with 12 bases in the middle. The chain's CDR3 is CATSGNTENQPQHF. For the CDR3, the DNA is TGTGCCACCAGCGGTAACACAGAGAATCAGCCCCAGCATTTT.

The rearrangement uses TRBV3-1 (or the pseudogene TRBV3-2) and TRBJ2-2, with 8 bases that match TRBD1. Losses at the gene ends were 2 bases for V and 2 bases for J; bases not matched to a gene: 7. In germline, CDR1 is LGHDT, CDR2 YNNKEL (reference sequence). The CDR3 totals 17 residues. The CDR3 nucleotides read TGTGCCAGCAGCCAAAGCCGGACAGGGAGAAACACCGGGGAGCTGTTTTTT. This encodes CASSQSRTGRNTGELFF.

The chain combines TRBV4-3 with TRBJ2-1; D is ambiguous. The ends were cut back, 1 base at V and 2 bases at J, with 12 bases in the middle. The CDR3 has 16 residues. CDR1 is LGHNA, CDR2 YSLEER, per germline. CDR3 sequence: CASSQVGPTPYNEQFF. DNA of the CDR3: TGCGCCAGCAGCCAAGTTGGGCCTACCCCCTACAATGAGCAGTTCTTC.

The rearrangement uses TRBV2 and TRBJ1-4; D ambiguous. The length of the CDR3 is 16 residues. Deletions cut 1 base from V and 0 bases from J, with 9 bases between. In germline, CDR1 is SNHLY, CDR2 FYNNEI. CDR3 sequence reads: CASSEDVGATNEKLFF. CDR3 bases: TGTGCCAGCAGTGAAGACGTGGGAGCAACTAATGAAAAACTGTTTTTT.

V is TRBV28 and J is TRBJ1-4; weak D call: TRBD1 (6 bases). The CDR3 sequence is 17 residues long. Between the trimmed V and J ends, which lost 2 bases and 0 bases, there was a span of 13 bases. The V gene's germline CDR1 is MDHEN and CDR2 SYDVKM. Here the CDR3 DNA reads TGTGCCAGCAGTTTACCCGACAGGACCCCAACTAATGAAAAACTGTTTTTT. This codes for CASSLPDRTPTNEKLFF.

The rearrangement joins TRBV23-1 to TRBJ2-7; 10 bases match TRBD2. Being an ORF, TRBV23-1 has a function that is uncertain. This CDR3 is 17 amino acids long. The V gene end was trimmed by 0 bases and the J gene end by 3 bases; junction bases not matched to a gene: 8. The CDR3 here is CASSQSLLAGAGYEQYV. The CDR3 region has the DNA TGCGCCAGCAGTCAATCGTTGCTAGCGGGAGCCGGCTACGAGCAGTACGTC.

This clone was picked up a small number of times. This chain joins TRBV6-2 or TRBV6-3 and TRBJ1-5, with 8 bases identical to TRBD1. In germline, CDR1 is MNHEY, CDR2 SVGEGT. This CDR3 region has 16 residues. Unmatched junction bases numbered 9, after V lost 4 bases and J lost 4 bases. The CDR3, as DNA: TGTGCCAGCAGTTCCATGGGAACAGGGGGAAATCAGCCCCAGCATTTT. It is translated as CASSSMGTGGNQPQHF.

This CDR3 reads CASSRNRGSSPLHF. For the CDR3, the DNA is TGTGCCAGCAGCCGAAACAGGGGGAGCTCACCCCTCCACTTT. This chain connects TRBV13 to TRBJ1-6; 8 bases align to TRBD1. V was pared by 5 bases and J by 10 bases, with 7 bases of the junction left unmatched. The CDR3 contains 14 residues. Germline V CDR1 and CDR2: PRHDT, FYEKMQ (reference sequence).